This TCR beta chain was observed in a study of shared clonotypes between healthy human individuals. The assay used deep level. Under the authors' procedure: ImmunoSEQ supplied junction-only sequences lacking quality scores, so filtering was different. Clones were read by immunoSEQ multiplex PCR, and TCRdb kept only the in-frame ones, dropping some. D and trimming come from the DNA, and the V and J calls and clone size come from that table. The sample contains 550,000 to 600,000 clones, roughly four fifths of which appear only once. The CDR3 covers 12 residues. V lost 0 bases and J 8 bases, leaving 8 bases between the germline ends. The V gene's germline CDR1 is SGHDT and CDR2 YYEEEE. This clone has more than one count but fewer than ten. Without sorting, samples used tens of millions of PBMCs for genomic DNA.

Sequencing input: PBMCs. J is TRBJ1-1 and V is TRBV5-6; D is unclear. This TCR came from a woman aged 40 to 50 in good health. Some clones in this sample may be carry-over from other donors' samples. The CDR3 nucleotides read TGTGCCAGCAGCTTGGGGCAGTTGGAAGCTTTCTTT. Protein sequence: CASSLGQLEAFF.